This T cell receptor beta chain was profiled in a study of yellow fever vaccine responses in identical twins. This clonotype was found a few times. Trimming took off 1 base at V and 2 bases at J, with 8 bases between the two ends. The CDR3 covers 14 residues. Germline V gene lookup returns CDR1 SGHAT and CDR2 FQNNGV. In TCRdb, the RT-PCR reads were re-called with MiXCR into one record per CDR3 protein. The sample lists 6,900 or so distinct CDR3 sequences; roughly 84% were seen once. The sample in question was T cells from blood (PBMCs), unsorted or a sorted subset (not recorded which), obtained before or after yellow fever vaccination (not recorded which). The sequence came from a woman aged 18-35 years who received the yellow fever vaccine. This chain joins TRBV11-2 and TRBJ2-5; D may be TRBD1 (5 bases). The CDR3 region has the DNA TGTGCCAGCAGCTTAGTCAGGGCTCAAGAGACCCAGTACTTC. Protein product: CASSLVRAQETQYF. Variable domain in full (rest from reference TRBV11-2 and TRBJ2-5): EAGVAQSPRYKIIEKRQSVAFWCNPISGHATLYWYQQILGQGPKLLIQFQNNGVVDDSQLPKDRFSAERLKGVDSTLKIQPAKLEDSAVYLCASSLVRAQETQYFGPGTRLLVL.